The following is a T cell receptor beta chain sequence with its context. These data originate in a study of blood T cell repertoires in COVID-19. Measured with immunoSEQ multiplex PCR; TCRdb has only the in-frame clones, and not every one. This table holds around 300,000 clones, under 90% found once. The CDR3 has 13 residues. The germline gives CDR1 SQVTM, CDR2 ANQGSEA. The V and J genes are TRBV29-1 and TRBJ2-7; a weak D match, TRBD2 (6 bases). The sequenced material came from PBMCs or T cells enriched from blood (not recorded which). This sequence was found in an older woman who had recovered from COVID-19. CDR3 sequence (DNA): TGCAGAGTGGGGTACCCGGGAGCCTACGAGCAGTACTTC. It encodes CRVGYPGAYEQYF.